This T cell receptor (beta chain) emerged from a study of cytomegalovirus exposure and HLA in healthy donors (dated by TCRdb to about 2017). Study-level background: According to a later analysis, the 110 or so validation repertoires were produced on the same platform as the 666 repertoires of the first cohort. High-throughput TCR immunosequencing, statistical association of individual TCRs with disease status, and machine learning were combined to predict cytomegalovirus infection status. Besides the first cohort of 500 to 700 subjects, a separate validation cohort made up of around 120 different subjects was used. The aim of the study was to test whether cataloging public T cell receptors could identify signatures of past pathogen exposure. Beyond this particular receptor, the publication reports: The classifier was reported to diagnose cytomegalovirus status with high specificity and sensitivity in both the original and validation cohorts. The study gave a list of under 200 TCR beta chains associated with cytomegalovirus. Most TCR sequences were observed very rarely across donors, whereas some public TCRs were present in many individuals. In vitro tests confirmed that a few of the cytomegalovirus-associated TCR beta chains recognize cytomegalovirus antigens. In a later analysis, TCRs clustered in the first cohort were found to also tend to co-occur in the 120 or so validation repertoires, with over 90% of cluster scores above 0. It was suggested by the authors that the approach could potentially be generalized to other disease states and immunological phenotypes. A later analysis lacked HLA typing for the validation cohort, so it scored co-occurrence in that cohort across all 110 or so repertoires.

The donors belonged to the validation cohort of 90 to 150 subjects, which was separate from the roughly 670-subject first cohort. This clone was observed once. Its target antigen remains unknown. Qualities for individual bases were not recorded, and no much larger clone is one base off. The method behind the library was the immunoSEQ multiplex PCR assay. As for how the authors treated the data: A statistical classification framework was developed to diagnose cytomegalovirus status using the catalog of TCR beta chain sequences. The immuneACCESS repertoire file appears here via TCRdb, limited to in-frame rearrangements. These files lack a portion of the clones; in checked studies, under half of the deficit traces to unresolved V genes, and the cause of the others is not known. The V and J calls and clone size are taken from that table; D and trimming were inferred from the DNA. The sample table records 57,000 or so clones; more than 90% of these occur just once. The ten largest clones add up to approximately 1% of the sample.

The CDR3 runs 17 residues from the cysteine to the phenylalanine. Only the CDR3 part of the read is kept: 51 bases, read in frame from the first base. Trimming at the junction amounts to 2 bases on V and 0 bases on J, and the germline ends lie 14 bases apart. Based on the germline V gene, the CDR1 and CDR2 sequences are SGHVS and FNYEAQ. The V and J genes are TRBV7-6 and TRBJ1-3; no confident D gene assignment can be made. The sequence was collected from a man in his late teens or twenties in good health and CMV-seronegative. Sequencing used PBMCs. Here is the DNA: TGTGCCAGCAGCTTAACGGACGGACTACACTCTGGAAACACCATATATTTT. Translated, this is CASSLTDGLHSGNTIYF.